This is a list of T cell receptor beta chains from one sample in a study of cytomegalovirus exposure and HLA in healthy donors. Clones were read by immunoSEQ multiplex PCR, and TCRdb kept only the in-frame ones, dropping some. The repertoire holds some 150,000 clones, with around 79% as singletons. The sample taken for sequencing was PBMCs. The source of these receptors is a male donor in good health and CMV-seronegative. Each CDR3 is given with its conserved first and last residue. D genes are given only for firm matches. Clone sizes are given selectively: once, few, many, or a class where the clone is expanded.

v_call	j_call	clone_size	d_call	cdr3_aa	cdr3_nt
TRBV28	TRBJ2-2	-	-	CASRDTHTGELFF	TGTGCCAGCAGGGACACACACACCGGGGAGCTGTTTTTT
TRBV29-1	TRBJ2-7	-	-	CSVEGFGYEQYF	TGCAGCGTTGAAGGTTTCGGGTACGAGCAGTACTTC
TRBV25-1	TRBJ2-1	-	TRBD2	CASTPAGLAAYNEQFF	TGTGCCAGCACTCCAGCGGGACTAGCGGCCTACAATGAGCAGTTCTTC
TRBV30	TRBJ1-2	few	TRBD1	CAWTNPGQGSGYTF	TGTGCCTGGACCAATCCTGGACAGGGAAGTGGCTACACCTTC
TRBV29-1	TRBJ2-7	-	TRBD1	CSVAGTGDLYEQYF	TGCAGCGTTGCGGGGACAGGCGACCTGTACGAGCAGTACTTC
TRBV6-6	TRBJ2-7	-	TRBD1	CASMYPGQSYEQYF	TGTGCCAGCATGTACCCGGGACAGAGCTACGAGCAGTACTTC
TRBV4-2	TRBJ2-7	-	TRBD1	CASSQPGQGIDEQYF	TGTGCCAGCAGCCAACCGGGACAGGGGATTGACGAGCAGTACTTC
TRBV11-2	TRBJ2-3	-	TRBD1	CASRRQGPDTQYF	TGTGCCAGCCGTCGACAGGGGCCAGATACGCAGTATTTT
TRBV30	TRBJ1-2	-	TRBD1	CAWRPGTGNYGYTF	TGTGCCTGGAGACCAGGGACAGGGAACTATGGCTACACCTTC
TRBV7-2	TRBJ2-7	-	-	CASSLNSPVLSYEQYF	TGTGCCAGCAGCTTAAACTCGCCGGTCCTCTCCTACGAGCAGTACTTC
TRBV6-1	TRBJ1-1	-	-	CASSEFTGKAFF	TGTGCCAGCAGTGAATTTACAGGGAAAGCTTTCTTT